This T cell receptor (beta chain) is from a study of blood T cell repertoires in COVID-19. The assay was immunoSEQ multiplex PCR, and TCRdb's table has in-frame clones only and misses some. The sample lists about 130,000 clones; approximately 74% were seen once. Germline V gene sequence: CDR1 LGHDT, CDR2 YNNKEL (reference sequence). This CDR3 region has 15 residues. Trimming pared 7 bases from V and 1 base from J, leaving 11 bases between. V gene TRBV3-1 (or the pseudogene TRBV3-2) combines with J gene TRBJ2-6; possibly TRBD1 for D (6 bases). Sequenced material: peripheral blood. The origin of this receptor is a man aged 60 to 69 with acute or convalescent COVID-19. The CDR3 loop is CASNDDRSGANVLTF. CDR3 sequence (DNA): TGTGCCAGCAACGATGACAGGTCTGGGGCCAACGTCCTGACTTTC.